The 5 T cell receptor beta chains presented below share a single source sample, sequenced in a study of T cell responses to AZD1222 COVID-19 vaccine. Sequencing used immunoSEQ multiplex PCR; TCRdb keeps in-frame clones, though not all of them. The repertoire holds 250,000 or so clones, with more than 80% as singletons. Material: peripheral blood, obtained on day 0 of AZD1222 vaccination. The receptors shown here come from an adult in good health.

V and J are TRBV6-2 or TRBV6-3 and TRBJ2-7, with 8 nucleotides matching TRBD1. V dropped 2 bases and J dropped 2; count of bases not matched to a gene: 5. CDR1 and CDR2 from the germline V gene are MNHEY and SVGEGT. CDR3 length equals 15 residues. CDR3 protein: CASSYGQGAAYEQYF. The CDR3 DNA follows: TGTGCCAGCAGTTACGGGCAGGGGGCCGCCTACGAGCAGTACTTC.

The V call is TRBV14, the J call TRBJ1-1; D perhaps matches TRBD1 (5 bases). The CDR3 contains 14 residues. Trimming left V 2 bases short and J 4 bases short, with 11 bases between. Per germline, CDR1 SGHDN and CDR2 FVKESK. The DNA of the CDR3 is TGTGCCAGCAGCCAATGGGTGGGGGGCACTGAAGCTTTCTTT. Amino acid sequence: CASSQWVGGTEAFF.

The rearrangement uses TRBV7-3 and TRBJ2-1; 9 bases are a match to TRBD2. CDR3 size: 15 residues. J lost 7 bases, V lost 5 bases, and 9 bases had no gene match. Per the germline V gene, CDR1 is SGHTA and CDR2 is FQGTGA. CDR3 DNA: TGTGCCAGCAGCGCCGGTAGCGGGAGAGGGAATGAGCAGTTCTTC. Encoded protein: CASSAGSGRGNEQFF.

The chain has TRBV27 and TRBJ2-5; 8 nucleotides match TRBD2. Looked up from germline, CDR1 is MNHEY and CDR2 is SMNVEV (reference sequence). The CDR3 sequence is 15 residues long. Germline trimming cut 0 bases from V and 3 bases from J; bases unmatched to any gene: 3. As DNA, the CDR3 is TGTGCCAGCAGTTTATCGCCGGGACTAGAAGAGACCCAGTACTTC. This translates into CASSLSPGLEETQYF.

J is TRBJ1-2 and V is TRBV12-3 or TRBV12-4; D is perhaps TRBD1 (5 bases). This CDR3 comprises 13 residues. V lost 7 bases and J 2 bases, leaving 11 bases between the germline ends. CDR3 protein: CASNLGRNYGYTF. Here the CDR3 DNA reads TGTGCCAGCAACTTGGGACGGAACTATGGCTACACCTTC.